Listed below are T cell receptor beta chains from one sample, sequenced in a study of cytomegalovirus exposure and HLA in healthy donors. Profiling relied on immunoSEQ multiplex PCR, and the TCRdb table lists in-frame clones only, not all of them. The sample consists of around 200,000 clones, 83% of them appearing once. Sequenced input: PBMCs. These receptors all come from a girl aged 5-17 years in good health and CMV-seronegative. Both conserved end residues are trimmed from each CDR3.

v_gene: TRBV11-2
j_gene: TRBJ2-5
len: 12
CDR3aa: ASSLEGPWETQY

v_gene: TRBV28
j_gene: TRBJ1-2
len: 13
CDR3aa: ATHTGGAVNYGYT

v_gene: TRBV21-1
j_gene: TRBJ2-1
len: 19
CDR3aa: ASSIPWTGQGGDCVYNEQF

v_gene: TRBV5-1
j_gene: TRBJ2-3
len: 13
CDR3aa: ASSTSGLSTDTQY

v_gene: TRBV28
j_gene: TRBJ1-5
len: 15
CDR3aa: ASSLWGRGAGNQPQH

v_gene: TRBV5-1
j_gene: TRBJ2-3
len: 13
CDR3aa: ASGTGPPPTDTQY

v_gene: TRBV13
j_gene: TRBJ2-5
len: 14
CDR3aa: ASSLGAGGPQETQY

v_gene: TRBV7-9
j_gene: TRBJ2-7
len: 14
CDR3aa: ASSHQDLGVYYEQY

v_gene: TRBV27
j_gene: TRBJ1-1
len: 12
CDR3aa: ASSFGQANTEAF

v_gene: TRBV11-2
j_gene: TRBJ2-7
len: 13
CDR3aa: ASSPQGQALYEQY

v_gene: TRBV7-2
j_gene: TRBJ1-1
len: 11
CDR3aa: ASSLDWDSEAF

v_gene: TRBV15
j_gene: TRBJ2-5
len: 12
CDR3aa: ATSRRDSKETQY

v_gene: TRBV5-1
j_gene: TRBJ2-5
len: 13
CDR3aa: ASSLLRDREETQY

v_gene: TRBV7-9
j_gene: TRBJ1-1
len: 10
CDR3aa: ASTILNTEAF

v_gene: TRBV28
j_gene: TRBJ2-7
len: 12
CDR3aa: ASSPGGELPEQY

v_gene: TRBV5-1
j_gene: TRBJ1-1
len: 13
CDR3aa: ASSLFGGVNTEAF

v_gene: TRBV7-2
j_gene: TRBJ2-2
len: 13
CDR3aa: ASSPGTGFTGELF

v_gene: TRBV27
j_gene: TRBJ2-7
len: 17
CDR3aa: ASSLYGGPPPLSSYEQY

v_gene: TRBV18
j_gene: TRBJ1-1
len: 16
CDR3aa: ASSPLIEGASPNTEAF

v_gene: TRBV15
j_gene: TRBJ1-2
len: 12
CDR3aa: ATSHREGRYGYT

v_gene: TRBV6-6
j_gene: TRBJ2-3
len: 12
CDR3aa: ASTVQGSTDTQY

v_gene: TRBV6-1
j_gene: TRBJ2-5
len: 13
CDR3aa: ASRPSGGSGETQY

v_gene: TRBV9
j_gene: TRBJ2-6
len: 16
CDR3aa: ASSVVLDRDSGANVLT

v_gene: TRBV4-1
j_gene: TRBJ2-1
len: 13
CDR3aa: ASSQPTYSGGPPF

v_gene: TRBV7-3
j_gene: TRBJ2-5
len: 11
CDR3aa: ASSDQGRETQY

v_gene: TRBV7-2
j_gene: TRBJ2-1
len: 14
CDR3aa: ASTRGGGSSYNEQF

v_gene: TRBV28
j_gene: TRBJ1-1
len: 12
CDR3aa: ASSPGVNAFGAF

v_gene: TRBV28
j_gene: TRBJ2-7
len: 13
CDR3aa: ASSLSAGHSYEQY

v_gene: TRBV25-1
j_gene: TRBJ1-1
len: 13
CDR3aa: ASSPQTGVNTEAF

v_gene: TRBV28
j_gene: TRBJ1-6
len: 9
CDR3aa: ASSINSPLH

v_gene: TRBV7-9
j_gene: TRBJ1-1
len: 15
CDR3aa: ASSLGALWALNTEAF

v_gene: TRBV6-4
j_gene: TRBJ2-3
len: 14
CDR3aa: ASSGQGVLWRDTQY

v_gene: TRBV27
j_gene: TRBJ2-7
len: 12
CDR3aa: ASSLLGQGYEQY

v_gene: TRBV5-1
j_gene: TRBJ2-1
len: 17
CDR3aa: ASSLGGLAGGLGDNEQF

v_gene: TRBV7-2
j_gene: TRBJ2-5
len: 11
CDR3aa: ASSRSVQETQY

v_gene: TRBV28
j_gene: TRBJ1-3
len: 12
CDR3aa: ASSRGYTVDTIY

v_gene: TRBV7-2
j_gene: TRBJ2-7
len: 12
CDR3aa: ASSPARDRGEQY

v_gene: TRBV6-5
j_gene: TRBJ2-5
len: 11
CDR3aa: ASRVGGVETQY

v_gene: TRBV7-2
j_gene: TRBJ2-3
len: 13
CDR3aa: ASGISGGDTDTQY

v_gene: TRBV19
j_gene: TRBJ1-5
len: 11
CDR3aa: ASSIGDRDPQH

v_gene: TRBV7-2
j_gene: TRBJ2-1
len: 12
CDR3aa: ASSLDRGYNEQF

v_gene: TRBV15
j_gene: TRBJ1-1
len: 13
CDR3aa: ATSRDLEMNTEAF

v_gene: TRBV7-2
j_gene: TRBJ2-1
len: 13
CDR3aa: ASFPPLAGPNEQF

v_gene: TRBV28
j_gene: TRBJ2-5
len: 13
CDR3aa: ASSFRAGGSETQY

v_gene: TRBV19
j_gene: TRBJ2-1
len: 14
CDR3aa: ARGQPGTSGSNEQF

v_gene: TRBV7-8
j_gene: TRBJ2-7
len: 13
CDR3aa: ASSPHPTGAGEQY

v_gene: TRBV4-1
j_gene: TRBJ2-3
len: 13
CDR3aa: ASSQVGVTFDTQY

v_gene: TRBV7-9
j_gene: TRBJ2-7
len: 13
CDR3aa: SSSGTATGTYEQY

v_gene: TRBV19
j_gene: TRBJ1-3
len: 12
CDR3aa: ASGTGGPGNTIY

v_gene: TRBV29-1
j_gene: TRBJ2-7
len: 11
CDR3aa: SIRDREPGEQY

v_gene: TRBV7-6
j_gene: TRBJ1-5
len: 16
CDR3aa: ASSFDRGQGYSNQPQH

v_gene: TRBV30
j_gene: TRBJ2-3
len: 12
CDR3aa: AWRTSGRTDTQY

v_gene: TRBV5-4
j_gene: TRBJ1-6
len: 13
CDR3aa: ASSLGQWFNSPLH